Below are 8 T cell receptor beta chains sequenced from a single sample in a study of CD8 T cells in Susac syndrome. Random hexamers served to reverse transcribe about 0.45 to 1 ug RNA. TCRdb re-called the immunoSEQ multiplex PCR reads with MiXCR, one entry per CDR3 protein. The sample holds some 300,000 distinct CDR3 sequences, almost 85% seen once. The sequenced sample was CD8+ T cells from PBMCs. These receptors were collected from a human donor with multiple sclerosis.

The J gene is TRBJ2-1, the V gene TRBV28; TRBD2 agrees at 7 bases. Germline CDR1 reads MDHEN; CDR2 reads SYDVKM. CDR3 length equals 15 residues. V dropped 6 bases and J dropped 5; count of bases not matched to a gene: 10. The CDR3 DNA reads as TGTGCCAGCAGGCCTGTGGTAGCGGGTAACAATGAGCAGTTCTTC. It yields the protein CASRPVVAGNNEQFF.

This clonotype has a single count. J is TRBJ2-3 and V is TRBV5-4; 10 positions agree with TRBD2. CDR1 and CDR2 (germline): SGHNT, YYREEE (reference sequence). The CDR3 has 16 amino acids. V lost 0 bases, J lost 6 bases, and 7 bases stayed unmatched. CDR3 sequence reads: CASSLEVAGGLDTQYF. The CDR3 region has the DNA TGTGCCAGCAGCTTGGAGGTAGCGGGAGGTTTGGATACGCAGTATTTT.

CDR3 in DNA: TGCGCCAGCAGCTTTGGAGGCAGGCTCGGGATGAACACTGAAGCTTTCTTT. Translating it yields CASSFGGRLGMNTEAFF. The chain employs TRBV5-1 and TRBJ1-1, with D hard to call. With 2 bases removed from V and 0 bases from J, the gap between germline ends came to 17 bases. Germline V gene data show CDR1 as SGHRS and CDR2 as YFSETQ. The length of the CDR3 is 17 residues.

V gene TRBV19 combines with J gene TRBJ1-2, with no clear D. The V end lost 5 bases, the J end lost 3 bases, and 7 bases lay between the germline ends. CDR3 length equals 12 residues. CDR1 LNHDA and CDR2 SQIVND come from the germline V gene (reference sequence). This chain's CDR3 is CASSEGDYGYTF. The CDR3 coding sequence is TGTGCCAGTAGTGAGGGTGACTATGGCTACACCTTC. Combining the CDR3 with reference TRBV19 and TRBJ1-2 gives the whole variable domain DGGITQSPKYLFRKEGQNVTLSCEQNLNHDAMYWYRQDPGQGLRLIYYSQIVNDFQKGDIAEGYSVSREKKESFPLTVTSAQKNPTAFYLCASSEGDYGYTFGSGTRLTVV.

The chain uses TRBV5-1 and TRBJ2-1, with D tentatively TRBD1 (5 bases). The germline V and J ends were trimmed by 1 base and 0 bases, with 8 bases remaining between them. CDR1 SGHRS and CDR2 YFSETQ come from the germline V gene. The CDR3 is 15 amino acids. The CDR3 DNA sequence: TGCGCCAGCAGCTTGTGGCAGGGCTCCTACAATGAGCAGTTCTTC. Residues: CASSLWQGSYNEQFF.

J is TRBJ2-1 and V is TRBV6-2 or TRBV6-3, with D uncertain. The CDR3 totals 14 residues. CDR1 and CDR2 (germline): MNHEY, SVGEGT. V lost 3 bases to trimming and J lost 4 bases, with 10 bases between them. In DNA form, the CDR3 reads TGTGCCAGCAGTTATGGTTCCTTATACAATGAGCAGTTCTTC. Translating gives CASSYGSLYNEQFF.

This chain joins TRBV9 and TRBJ1-3; 7 nucleotides agree with TRBD1. The junction had 9 bases not matched to a gene; V was cut back by 3 bases and J by 0 bases. The CDR3 is 17 residues long. Germline assignment: CDR1 SGDLS and CDR2 YYNGEE. The CDR3 sequence: CASSAGQVANSGNTIYF. In DNA, the CDR3 is TGTGCCAGCAGCGCCGGACAGGTCGCGAACTCTGGAAACACCATATATTTT.

This chain connects TRBV18 to TRBJ2-7; D is uncertain. V lost 6 bases to trimming and J lost 3 bases, with 21 bases between them. The CDR3 spans 16 residues. Germline V gene sequence: CDR1 KGHSH, CDR2 LQKENI. The CDR3 DNA reads TGTGCCAGCTCTCAAACCGGGCCCAGGATGATCTACGAGCAGTACTTC. It translates to CASSQTGPRMIYEQYF.